This entry is about one TCR beta chain. Its antigen is not known. The data belong to a study of cytomegalovirus exposure and HLA in healthy donors. Overall study findings and caveats: The study flagged about 150 TCR beta chains as cytomegalovirus-associated. Being indistinguishable, some V segments were excluded, TRBV6-2 and TRBV6-3 among them. Most TCR sequences were rare, but some public TCRs occurred in many donors.

The PCR was carried out with 60 Vbeta primers and 13 Jbeta primers. Some clones are missing from TCRdb's copy, which holds only in-frame ones; the method was immunoSEQ multiplex PCR. The sample has about 34,000 clones. The germline V and J ends were trimmed by 8 bases and 2 bases, with 16 bases remaining between them. The length of the CDR3 is 14 residues. Germline V lookup: CDR1 MDHEN, CDR2 SYDVKM. The chain carries TRBV28 and TRBJ2-7, with D tentatively TRBD2 (7 bases). The receptor was isolated from a woman between 40 and 55 years old in good health and CMV-seropositive. Sequencing was performed on PBMCs. The CDR3 DNA reads TGTGCCAGCCTAAACAGGGAGGGGACCTACGAGCAGTACTTC. It yields the protein CASLNREGTYEQYF.